Listed here is a single TCR beta chain. Its antigen remains unidentified. It was through 5'RACE template switching that TCR cDNA was made, with a universal primer site and UMIs added. In TCRdb, the 5' RACE reads were re-called with MiXCR into one record per CDR3 protein. In the table there are 250,000 to 300,000 distinct CDR3 sequences, 13% of which are singletons. The sample is drawn from a study of T cells after yellow fever vaccination. The CDR3 is 15 amino acids. Germline V gives CDR1 SGHTA, CDR2 FQGNSA. V gave up 5 bases and J gave up 4 bases; unmatched junction bases: 10. Points from the study as a whole: Post-booster samples contained most primary-vaccination clones (around 96% CD4, roughly 88% CD8). Abundant clonotypes from the bulk population could get into FACS-sorted repertoires as contaminants.

The sequence was collected from a man aged 30 to 39 who received the YFV17D yellow fever vaccine. Sample: CD4+ T cells sorted from PBMCs, taken 45 days after the yellow fever booster vaccination. V is TRBV7-2 and J is TRBJ1-2, with 7 bases fitting TRBD1. CDR3 sequence reads: CASSPQTGLGYGYTF. In DNA form, the CDR3 reads TGTGCCAGCAGCCCCCAGACAGGGTTGGGCTATGGCTACACCTTC.